This T cell receptor (beta chain) derives from a study of beta chain features in type 1 diabetes. Study-wide findings and caveats: TCRB CDR3s were moderately but significantly shorter in Type 1 diabetes patients in all four CD4+ subsets.

The single heparinised draw taken from each donor contained around 100 mL of blood on average. This clone was found a few times. The antigen is undetermined. V lost 0 bases, J lost 5 bases, and 10 bases lay in between. The CDR3 is 13 amino acids. Germline lookup yields CDR1 GTSNPN and CDR2 SVGIG (reference sequence). Isolated RNA was reverse transcribed in full, so expressed TCRB transcripts were sequenced. Clones were read by immunoSEQ multiplex PCR, and TCRdb kept only the in-frame ones, dropping some. Of under 300,000 clones in the sample, approximately 24% were seen once. The rearrangement joins TRBV30 to TRBJ1-1; D unclear. The sequence came from a woman in her thirties with type 1 diabetes. The specimen sequenced was naive CD4+ T cells from blood. Here the CDR3 reads CAWSVSEGTEAFF. As DNA, the CDR3 is TGTGCCTGGAGTGTGAGCGAGGGAACTGAAGCTTTCTTT.